A selection of T cell receptor beta chains follows, all from one sample in a study of response to subunit inactivated influenza vaccine. Each CDR3 protein is one row after TCRdb ran MiXCR on the RT-PCR reads. The sample holds about 650,000 distinct CDR3 sequences; around a sixth are singletons and the top ten take 11%. The starting material was PBMCs from blood, obtained 11 to 12 days after vaccination. These receptors all come from a man over 45 who received an inactivated influenza vaccine. Both conserved end residues are part of each CDR3. D genes are given only for firm matches. For some rows the clone size is stated as once, few or many, or as a class when expanded; others skip it.

NA	NA	TRBJ2-5	TRBV5-5	CASSFQGIKTQYF	TGTGCCAGCAGCTTCCAGGGGATAAAGACCCAGTACTTC
NA	NA	TRBJ2-5	TRBV20-1	CSARDKQVWTPLGTQYF	TGCAGTGCTAGAGATAAACAAGTTTGGACTCCCCTGGGGACCCAGTACTTC
NA	TRBD2	TRBJ2-1	TRBV6-1	CASRAGTSGTGEQFF	TGTGCCAGCAGAGCCGGGACTAGCGGGACCGGTGAGCAGTTCTTC
few	NA	TRBJ2-6	TRBV6-1	CAAGLPGANVLTF	TGTGCCGCCGGCCTACCTGGGGCCAACGTCCTGACTTTC
NA	TRBD2	TRBJ2-3	TRBV28	CASSPQGLAGGSDTQYF	TGTGCCAGCAGTCCGCAAGGACTAGCGGGAGGGTCAGATACGCAGTATTTT
few	NA	TRBJ2-1	TRBV27	CASSTQLSSYNEQFF	TGTGCCAGCAGCACCCAACTGAGCTCCTACAATGAGCAGTTCTTC
NA	TRBD2	TRBJ2-7	TRBV20-1	CSARDRVSGALTYEQYF	TGCAGTGCTAGAGATCGGGTTAGCGGGGCTTTGACCTACGAGCAGTACTTC
NA	NA	TRBJ1-1	TRBV5-1	CASRAATLNTEAFF	TGCGCCAGCAGGGCGGCGACTTTGAACACTGAAGCTTTCTTT
NA	NA	TRBJ1-1	TRBV4-3	CASSQEAGGNEAFF	TGCGCCAGCAGCCAAGAGGCTGGGGGAAATGAAGCTTTCTTT
NA	NA	TRBJ1-6	TRBV10-3	CAISEREQRGGSPLHF	TGTGCCATCAGTGAGAGAGAACAGCGCGGAGGATCACCCCTCCACTTT
NA	TRBD2	TRBJ2-1	TRBV24-1	CATSAGSGRARGEQFF	TGTGCCACCAGTGCCGGGAGCGGGAGGGCCCGGGGTGAGCAGTTCTTC
NA	NA	TRBJ2-6	TRBV4-3	CASSQGFGANVLTF	TGCGCCAGCAGCCAAGGGTTTGGGGCCAACGTCCTGACTTTC
few	TRBD2	TRBJ2-1	TRBV29-1	CSVEDRRSGGLYEQFF	TGCAGCGTTGAAGATCGTCGTAGCGGGGGTCTCTATGAGCAGTTCTTC
few	NA	TRBJ2-2	TRBV5-1	CASSPGGGGVTGELFF	TGCGCCAGCAGCCCCGGGGGAGGGGGCGTTACCGGGGAGCTGTTTTTT
NA	TRBD1	TRBJ2-1	TRBV7-2	CASSSRGQGSREQFF	TGTGCCAGCAGCTCTCGGGGACAGGGATCGCGTGAGCAGTTCTTC
NA	NA	TRBJ1-3	TRBV7-9	CASSFLSPRTGDTIYF	TGTGCCAGCAGCTTCCTGAGCCCGAGGACGGGTGACACCATATATTTT
NA	NA	TRBJ2-1	TRBV2	CASRVQAGSTEQFF	TGTGCCAGCAGGGTACAAGCAGGGTCAACTGAGCAGTTCTTC
many	NA	TRBJ2-5	TRBV5-1	CASSSFPGNQETQYF	TGCGCCAGCAGCTCCTTTCCCGGAAACCAAGAGACCCAGTACTTC
NA	NA	TRBJ1-1	TRBV5-6	CASTLQALNTEAFF	TGTGCCAGCACCCTACAGGCGTTGAACACTGAAGCTTTCTTT
NA	TRBD1	TRBJ2-6	TRBV30	CAWSTGEGANVLTF	TGTGCCTGGAGCACAGGGGAGGGGGCCAACGTCCTGACTTTC
NA	NA	TRBJ2-5	TRBV7-9	CASSLGANQYF	TGTGCCAGCAGCTTAGGAGCTAACCAGTACTTC
few	NA	TRBJ2-2	TRBV29-1	CSACRTGDTGELFF	TGCAGCGCCTGCAGGACGGGGGACACCGGGGAGCTGTTTTTT
NA	TRBD1	TRBJ2-2	TRBV5-1	CASSQSPGQGAGTGELFF	TGCGCCAGCAGCCAATCCCCTGGACAGGGGGCAGGGACCGGGGAGCTGTTTTTT
NA	TRBD2	TRBJ2-1	TRBV20-1	CSARPSGGPYNEQFF	TGCAGTGCTAGACCTAGCGGGGGGCCCTACAATGAGCAGTTCTTC
once	NA	TRBJ1-1	TRBV20-1	CSARVGGPNTEAFF	TGCAGTGCTAGAGTGGGAGGGCCCAACACTGAAGCTTTCTTT
NA	NA	TRBJ2-3	TRBV3-1	CASSPAGGISTDTQYF	TGTGCCAGCAGCCCAGCGGGCGGGATTAGCACAGATACGCAGTATTTT
NA	NA	TRBJ2-3	TRBV15	CATSRDVGGIDTQYF	TGTGCCACCAGCAGAGATGTGGGGGGAATAGATACGCAGTATTTT
NA	TRBD1	TRBJ2-4	TRBV20-1	CSAYNTGDGGQYF	TGCAGTGCTTATAACACAGGGGACGGCGGACAGTACTTC
few	NA	TRBJ2-7	TRBV12-3/TRBV12-4	CASSLQGNPDEQYF	TGTGCCAGCAGTTTGCAGGGGAATCCTGACGAGCAGTACTTC
many	TRBD1	TRBJ2-7	TRBV29-1	CSVRDRGQNEQYF	TGCAGCGTTCGGGACAGGGGGCAGAACGAGCAGTACTTC
NA	TRBD1	TRBJ2-7	TRBV7-2	CASSLVSDRVLEQYF	TGTGCCAGCAGCTTAGTGTCGGACAGGGTGCTCGAGCAGTACTTC
NA	TRBD2	TRBJ2-1	TRBV7-2	CASSRTSGTNNEQFF	TGTGCCAGCAGCCGGACTAGCGGGACTAACAATGAGCAGTTCTTC
few	TRBD2	TRBJ2-2	TRBV6-2/TRBV6-3	CASSYPSGGANTGELFF	TGTGCCAGCAGTTACCCTAGCGGGGGGGCCAACACCGGGGAGCTGTTTTTT
few	NA	TRBJ2-5	TRBV7-9	CASSQDANQETQYF	TGTGCCAGCAGCCAAGACGCCAACCAAGAGACCCAGTACTTC
NA	NA	TRBJ2-1	TRBV12-3/TRBV12-4	CASSLFGESSAEQFF	TGTGCCAGCAGTTTATTTGGGGAATCCTCCGCTGAGCAGTTCTTC
few	TRBD1	TRBJ2-1	TRBV7-7	CASSTGQESNEQFF	TGTGCTAGCAGCACCGGACAGGAGTCCAATGAGCAGTTCTTC
few	NA	TRBJ2-7	TRBV6-2/TRBV6-3	CASSPSRVAEQYF	TGTGCCAGCAGTCCCTCCCGGGTTGCCGAGCAGTACTTC
NA	NA	TRBJ2-3	TRBV12-3/TRBV12-4	CASSLDLLRGTQYF	TGTGCCAGCAGTTTAGACTTACTAAGGGGTACGCAGTATTTT
many	NA	TRBJ1-2	TRBV4-3	CASSQEGGYGYTF	TGCGCCAGCAGCCAAGAGGGCGGCTATGGCTACACCTTC
NA	NA	TRBJ1-2	TRBV10-3	CAISESGIYGYTF	TGTGCCATCAGTGAGTCGGGTATCTATGGCTACACCTTC
few	NA	TRBJ2-7	TRBV7-8	CASSFRQGQYF	TGTGCCAGCAGCTTTAGGCAGGGGCAGTACTTC
few	NA	TRBJ2-3	TRBV11-2	CASSSGQGLFDTQYF	TGTGCCAGCAGCTCTGGGCAGGGCCTCTTTGATACGCAGTATTTT
many	TRBD2	TRBJ2-2	TRBV12-3/TRBV12-4	CASSPRLAGAGELFF	TGTGCCAGCAGTCCCCGACTAGCGGGGGCCGGGGAGCTGTTTTTT
NA	NA	TRBJ2-5	TRBV24-1	CATSEPGLLGETQYF	TGTGCCACCAGTGAGCCGGGACTCCTCGGCGAGACCCAGTACTTC